This T cell receptor (beta chain) was identified in a study of early T cells in non-severe SARS-CoV-2 infection. TCRdb recomputed calls from the 5' RACE reads with MiXCR, one row per CDR3 protein. The sample comprises around 50,000 distinct CDR3 sequences, 10% to 15% of which are singletons, and 2.9% rests with the top ten. V lost 2 bases to trimming and J lost 16 bases, with 11 bases between them. The CDR3 extends over 11 amino acids. CDR1 and CDR2 (germline): MNHNY, SVGAGI (reference sequence). This receptor was taken from an adult who was a healthcare worker with PCR-confirmed SARS-CoV-2 infection or an uninfected control (not recorded which). The V gene is TRBV6-6, the J gene TRBJ1-4, with a possible D match to TRBD1 (5 bases). Sequenced sample: whole blood. This CDR3 is CASSYGTGAFF. CDR3 nucleotide sequence: TGTGCCAGCAGTTACGGGACCGGTGCGTTTTTT.